The 11 T cell receptor beta chains given below trace back to one sample, sequenced in a study of memory CD4+ T cells and cytomegalovirus serostatus. Using immunoSEQ multiplex PCR, the repertoire was profiled, and TCRdb retains in-frame clones only, with some absent. The sample has 70,000 to 95,000 clones, about 85% seen once; the top ten hold around 0.78%. Single viable CD3+CD4+CD8-CD45RO+ cells were sorted as the memory CD4+ T cells. Sequencing was done on a sample of memory CD4+ T cells from blood. The receptors originated from an adult in good health and CMV-seronegative.

This sequence joins TRBV10-3 and TRBJ1-4, with D unclear. Trimming pared 4 bases from V and 3 bases from J, leaving 9 bases between. The CDR3 covers 14 residues. Per germline, CDR1 ENHRY and CDR2 SYGVKD. CDR3 amino acids: CAISARGANEKLFF. CDR3 coding DNA: TGTGCCATCAGTGCTCGCGGAGCTAATGAAAAACTGTTTTTT.

This sequence joins TRBV19 and TRBJ2-1; no clear D. V lost 7 bases, J lost 0 bases, and 19 bases lay in between. The CDR3 length is 17 residues. Germline CDR1 and CDR2: LNHDA and SQIVND (reference sequence). CDR3 nucleotide sequence: TGTGCCAGTACCACTCCCGGTCTCCCGTTCTCCTACAATGAGCAGTTCTTC. As protein: CASTTPGLPFSYNEQFF.

The chain has TRBV7-2 and TRBJ1-2; D unclear. Per germline, CDR1 SGHTA and CDR2 FQGNSA. Trimming pared 3 bases from V and 5 bases from J, leaving 19 bases between. The CDR3 is 16 residues long. The CDR3 region has the DNA TGTGCCAGCAGCTTGACACAGACCCTCGGTGGGTATGGCTACACCTTC. Its translation is CASSLTQTLGGYGYTF.

A few counts support this clone. V and J are TRBV7-9 and TRBJ2-2; 7 bases map to TRBD1. V lost 4 bases to trimming and J lost 6 bases; unmatched junction nucleotides: 2. CDR3 length: 13 residues. Per germline, CDR1 SEHNR and CDR2 FQNEAQ (reference sequence). In DNA, the CDR3 is TGTGCCAGCAGCTCTCAGGGGGCCGGGGAGCTGTTTTTT. This sequence encodes CASSSQGAGELFF.

CDR3 in amino acids: CASSLDRGGTEAFF. CDR3 in DNA: TGTGCCAGCAGCTTGGACAGGGGAGGAACTGAAGCTTTCTTT. This chain joins TRBV7-9 and TRBJ1-1; the match to TRBD1 covers 9 bases. With V trimmed by 3 bases and J by 5 bases, 4 bases remained unmatched. Looked up from germline, CDR1 is SEHNR and CDR2 is FQNEAQ (reference sequence). The CDR3 is made up of 14 amino acids.

V gene TRBV27 combines with J gene TRBJ1-6, with D possibly TRBD1 on 5 matching bases. Germline CDR1 and CDR2: MNHEY and SMNVEV (reference sequence). This CDR3 has 15 amino acids. V dropped 1 base and J dropped 10 bases, with 14 bases sitting between them. CDR3: CASSLWLAGRSPLHF. CDR3 nucleotides: TGTGCCAGCAGTTTATGGTTGGCAGGGCGATCACCCCTCCACTTT.

The rearrangement joins TRBV7-8 to TRBJ1-4; no clear D gene. CDR1 and CDR2 (germline): SGHVS, FQNEAQ. CDR3 length: 13 amino acids. The V and J ends lost 1 base and 14 bases respectively, with 14 bases between them. This CDR3 reads CASSLGVEGLLFF. CDR3 nucleotides: TGTGCCAGCAGCTTAGGAGTGGAGGGTTTGCTGTTTTTT.

The CDR3 loop is CASTRDRNIYGYTF. The CDR3 DNA reads TGTGCCAGTACTCGTGACCGGAACATCTATGGCTACACCTTC. The V gene is TRBV19, the J gene TRBJ1-2; D not resolved. V was cut by 7 bases and J by 4 bases, with 16 bases left in between. CDR1 and CDR2 (germline): LNHDA, SQIVND (reference sequence). There are 14 residues in the CDR3.

The V gene is TRBV10-3, the J gene TRBJ2-3, with no clear D. The germline V gene encodes CDR1 ENHRY and CDR2 SYGVKD. This CDR3 contains 15 residues. Trimming left V 0 bases short and J 4 bases short, with 11 bases between. The CDR3 nucleotides are TGTGCCATCAGTGAGTCTAATAGAAACGCAGATACGCAGTATTTT. It translates to CAISESNRNADTQYF.

This chain uses TRBV11-2 with TRBJ2-7; D call uncertain. The germline V and J ends were trimmed by 6 bases and 0 bases, with 9 bases remaining between them. The V gene's germline CDR1 is SGHAT and CDR2 FQNNGV. This CDR3 region has 13 residues. In DNA, the CDR3 is TGTGCCAGCAGTCAACCCAGCTCCTACGAGCAGTACTTC. Its protein product is CASSQPSSYEQYF.

The rearrangement links TRBV27 to TRBJ2-7, with TRBD1 as a possible D gene (5 bases). Trimming took 3 bases from V and 2 from J, leaving 11 bases between them. The CDR3 has 14 residues. Per the germline V gene, CDR1 is MNHEY and CDR2 is SMNVEV (reference sequence). CDR3 DNA sequence: TGTGCCAGCAGTTTCCAGGGTATCACCTACGAGCAGTACTTC. Protein sequence: CASSFQGITYEQYF.